The source of this T cell receptor beta chain is a study of blood T cell repertoires in COVID-19 (TCRdb year 2020). Regarding the research as a whole: Samples from collaborators originated in the United States, Italy and Spain and spanned both the acute and convalescent phases of COVID-19. The prospective study material was composed of cDNA or gDNA derived from T cells, B-cell-depleted T cells, or PBMCs. The dataset comprised deeply sampled blood TCRbeta repertoires from subjects exposed to, actively infected with, or recovered from COVID-19. The repertoires were released in a freely available public database intended as a resource for research on the immune response to SARS-CoV-2. The samples were drawn from the first 160 participants of the ongoing ImmuneRACE study and from roughly 1,300 subjects provided by 6 global collaborators. Nearly every sample came with metadata listing a de-identified subject ID, COVID-19 status, age in years and sex. HLA class I and class II types, where available, came from metadata supplied by the sample provider rather than from assay-based typing.

About this clone: Which antigen it targets is not known. There are no base qualities to consult, and no much larger clone falls within one base.

TCRbeta CDR3 regions were amplified from genomic DNA using the immunoSEQ Assay, a bias-controlled multiplex PCR. The authors processed their data as follows. Nucleated cell counts per sample were estimated from amplification of reference gene primers within the assay. Sequence reads were collapsed and filtered to measure the absolute abundance of every unique TCRbeta CDR3 rearrangement. For each sample, productive Simpson clonality was calculated as the square root of Simpson's diversity index over productive rearrangements. Held by TCRdb, this immuneACCESS table contains in-frame sequences only and omits some clones. Under half of the omission traces to an unresolved V gene where checked; the cause of the rest is unknown. The V and J calls and clone size come from that table; D and trimming were worked out from the DNA. Within this sample are over 70,000 clones, with around 90% of them counted one time only. The leading ten clones occupy less than 2.5% of the sample.

The CDR3 sequence holds 14 residues, the cysteine and phenylalanine included. Here the CDR3 DNA is all that survives: 42 bases in frame from base 1. The germline V gene yields MGHDK for CDR1 and SYGVNS for CDR2. V is trimmed back by 4 bases and J by 8 bases, and the junction contains 8 bases that no gene match accounts for. General findings and caveats noted by the study authors: The amount of clinical and demographic metadata varied by source and participant and was provided uncurated.

Whole blood was collected in K2EDTA tubes by collaborating institutions according to the institutions' own protocols. For TCRbeta analysis, collaborators shipped samples in one of three forms: frozen whole blood, isolated PBMCs, or DNA extracted from either of those sample types. Source material: peripheral blood. The chain employs TRBV25-1 and TRBJ2-1, and TRBD2 matches 7 of the central bases. The clonotype comes from a human donor with active COVID-19. The donor label of this sample is uncertain. CDR3 protein: CASSVQRGGYEQFF. The DNA sequence is given as TGTGCCAGCAGTGTTCAGCGGGGTGGATATGAGCAGTTCTTC. Where the CDR3 stops, the reference TRBV25-1 and TRBJ2-1 genes take over; the full variable domain is EADIYQTPRYLVIGTGKKITLECSQTMGHDKMYWYQQDPGMELHLIHYSYGVNSTEKGDLSSESTVSRIRTEHFPLTLESARPSHTSQYLCASSVQRGGYEQFFGPGTRLTVL.